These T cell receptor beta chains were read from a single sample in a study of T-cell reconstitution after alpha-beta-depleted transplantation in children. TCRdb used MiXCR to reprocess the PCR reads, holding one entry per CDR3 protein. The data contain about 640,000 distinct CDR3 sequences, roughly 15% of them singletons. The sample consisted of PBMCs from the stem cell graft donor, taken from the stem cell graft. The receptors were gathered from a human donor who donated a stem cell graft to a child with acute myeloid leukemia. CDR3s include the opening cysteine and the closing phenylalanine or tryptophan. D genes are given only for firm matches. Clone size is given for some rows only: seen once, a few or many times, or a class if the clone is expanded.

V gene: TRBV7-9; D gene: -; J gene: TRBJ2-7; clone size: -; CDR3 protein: CASSFRDGNEQYF; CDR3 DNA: TGTGCCAGCAGCTTTCGGGACGGGAACGAGCAGTACTTC
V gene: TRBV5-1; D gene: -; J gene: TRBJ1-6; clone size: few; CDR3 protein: CASSTGTFGNSPLHF; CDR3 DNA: TGCGCCAGCAGCACAGGGACTTTCGGTAATTCACCCCTCCACTTT
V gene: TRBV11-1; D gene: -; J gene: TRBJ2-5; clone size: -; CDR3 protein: CASNPQRSTQETQYF; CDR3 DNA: TGTGCCAGCAACCCCCAACGAAGTACGCAAGAGACCCAGTACTTC
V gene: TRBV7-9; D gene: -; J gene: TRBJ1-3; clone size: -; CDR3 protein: CASPKQGTLNTIYF; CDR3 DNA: TGTGCCAGCCCAAAACAGGGAACTTTGAACACCATATATTTT
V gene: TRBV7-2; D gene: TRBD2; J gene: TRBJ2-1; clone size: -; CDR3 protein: CASSFHDRDYPANEQFF; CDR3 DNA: TGTGCCAGCAGCTTCCATGACCGGGACTACCCTGCCAATGAGCAGTTCTTC
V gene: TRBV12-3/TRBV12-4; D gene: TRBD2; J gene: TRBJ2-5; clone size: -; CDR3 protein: CASKDAGGQETQYF; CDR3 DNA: TGTGCCAGCAAAGACGCGGGGGGCCAAGAGACCCAGTACTTC
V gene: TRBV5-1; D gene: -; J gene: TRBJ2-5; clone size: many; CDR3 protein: CASSLDQQETQYF; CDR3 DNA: TGCGCCAGCAGCTTGGACCAGCAAGAGACCCAGTACTTC
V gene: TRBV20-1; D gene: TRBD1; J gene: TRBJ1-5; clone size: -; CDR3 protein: CSAPDRGRSNQPQHF; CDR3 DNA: TGCAGTGCTCCTGACAGGGGAAGAAGCAATCAGCCCCAGCATTTT
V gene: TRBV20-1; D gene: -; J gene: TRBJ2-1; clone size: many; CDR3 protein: CSARDGRGQFF; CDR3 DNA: TGCAGTGCTAGAGATGGGCGGGGGCAGTTCTTC
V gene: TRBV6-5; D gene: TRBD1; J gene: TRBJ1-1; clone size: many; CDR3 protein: CASSYSMGQGKLNTEAFF; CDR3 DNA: TGTGCCAGCAGTTACTCGATGGGACAGGGGAAATTGAACACTGAAGCTTTCTTT